Given below is one T cell receptor beta chain in context. The antigen this receptor binds is unknown. No qualities accompany the bases; no much larger clone lies one base away. The data are from a study of tumor-infiltrating lymphocytes in primary liver carcinoma (dated by TCRdb to the late 2010s). Regarding the research as a whole: Of the five patients, three men and two women aged 30 to 69 years, four had hepatocellular carcinoma and one had combined HCC and intrahepatic cholangiocarcinoma. Roughly 3.65 to 7.13 million productive TCRbeta reads were obtained per sample, and no significant difference in read depth was found between tissue types. High reproducibility was observed for the technical replicate repertoires, with mean shared-clone rates roughly 0.87 and correlation coefficients above 0.95. A total of around 35 specimens from 5 patients, comprising around 25 tumor regions, 5 adjacent noncancerous liver tissues and 5 peripheral blood samples, were covered by TCRbeta repertoire sequencing. Across five regions of each liver tumor, along with adjacent normal tissue and blood, the study brought together TCRbeta repertoire sequencing, expression microarrays and whole-exome sequencing. The five patients had tumors of stage T1-T3 N0M0, with maximum diameters ranging from about 4.2 to 10 cm. Agilent mRNA microarray profiling was performed on the roughly 25 tumor region samples to relate TCRbeta repertoire diversity to the local molecular phenotype.

The germline V end is reduced by 4 bases and the J end by 3 bases; junction bases left unmatched: 9. The CDR3 covers 15 residues, taking in both the cysteine and the phenylalanine. The only DNA kept is the CDR3, 45 bases in frame from the first base. CDR1 SGHRS and CDR2 YFSETQ were looked up in the germline V gene. Total RNA and DNA were co-extracted from 20-30 mg of bulk tissue with the AllPrep DNA/RNA mini kit, without cell sorting. Between November 2015 and early 2016, a handful of patients in China with histopathologically diagnosed primary liver carcinoma had their tumors surgically resected. At the time of sampling, the patients were treatment-naive and had chronic HBV infection. Five spatially separated regions were sampled from each tumor: the superior, inferior, left-lateral and right-lateral poles, plus the tumor centre. More than 75% viable tumor cells were found by histology in every tumor sample. Fresh tumor and adjacent tissue pieces were bisected; one half was stored in RNAlater at -80°C, the other sent for histology.

A constant-region primer and ProtoScript II reverse transcriptase were used to reverse-transcribe TCRbeta-specific cDNA from around 540 ng total RNA. Construction of the TCRbeta libraries relied on three nested rounds of multiplex PCR, following a slightly modified ARM-PCR procedure. Each of the first two PCR rounds ran for approximately 11 cycles and used multiplex TRBV1-TRBV30 forward primers together with a Cbeta reverse primer. Sample barcodes and Illumina adapters were added in a final 25-cycle PCR with Deep VentR polymerase. Before sequencing, amplicons of 200-500 bp were gel-purified using a QIAquick gel extraction kit. TCRbeta amplicons were sequenced on an Illumina HiSeq 2500 with 250-bp paired-end reads. The paper's processing steps were these. Reads were quality-trimmed with Trimmomatic v0.33, and paired reads were merged with FLASH v1.2.11 to recover full CDR3 sequences. MiGEC v1.2.1b assigned V, D and J germline segments to the rearranged TCRbeta sequences. Clonotype statistics and Shannon-Wiener diversity indices were calculated with VDJtools v1.0.0. Except for diversity analysis, only the 250 most abundant clonotypes of each sample were used in subsequent analyses to reduce sampling bias. The public reads were run again by TCRdb, first through fastp at Q25 and then through MiXCR, and only productive beta chains were kept. Every CDR3 protein is listed once, alongside the most common genes and DNA of its rows. These V and J calls derive from TCRdb rather than the authors' analysis. Across this sample there are roughly 80,000 distinct CDR3 sequences, with 60% to 75% seen only once. The biggest ten clones account for just under 20% of the sample.

The investigation overall reported the following: Because only the TCR beta chain was sequenced and unpaired alpha chains were not captured, true repertoire diversity is likely underestimated. The top 250 clones made up a significantly larger repertoire fraction in tumors than in blood (p = 0.039). Only about 8-25% of top clones were present in all five regions of a tumor, suggesting spatial heterogeneity of tumor-infiltrating T cells. Repertoire overlap was higher between tumor regions (mean roughly 35%) than tumor-adjacent (roughly 17%) or tumor-blood (approximately 15%) pairs, consistent with antigen-driven expansion. Since the samples were bulk and unsorted, there was no way to compare CD4+ and CD8+ T cell repertoires. Only 4 or 5 patients were included in the study, and the authors note that the findings should be validated in a larger study.

The receptor chain draws on TRBV5-1 and TRBJ2-7; the junction holds 8 bases that match TRBD2. The clonotype comes from a man aged 35 to 55 with primary liver carcinoma and hepatitis B virus infection. Sequencing was done on a sample of liver tumor tissue from sampling region 1. The cell subset or site label, read with the paper, signifies: tumor region T1, superior pole. The CDR3 corresponds to CASSKTSAGVYEQYF. The base sequence is TGCGCCAGCAGCAAGACTAGCGCGGGTGTCTACGAGCAGTACTTC.